This T cell receptor (beta chain) was captured by sequencing in a study of cytomegalovirus exposure and HLA in healthy donors. General study points: The sole available immune exposure information was CMV serostatus. Cytomegalovirus-associated TCR beta chains were listed, numbering some 170. In a later analysis, productive TCRs from donors in an Asian-associated ancestry cluster reportedly carried fewer N-insertions than the cohort mean.

Primers included in the PCR were 60 Vbeta and 13 Jbeta primers. Only in-frame clones appear in the TCRdb table, and some are missing; sequencing was by immunoSEQ multiplex PCR. The sample carries a few hundred thousand clones, 70% to 85% recorded once. To note about this clone: Its target is unknown.

The CDR3 length is 20 residues. The origin of this receptor is a girl under 10 years old in good health and CMV-seronegative. Sequencing was done on a sample of PBMCs. The chain recombines TRBV21-1 with TRBJ2-2; TRBD2 is the table's D call and was not checked against the DNA. TRBV21-1 is tagged as a pseudogene. CDR3 in DNA: TGTGCCAGCAGCAAAGCTTTGGGACTAGCGGGGGGGCGGAACACCGGGGAGCTGTTTTTT. It is translated as CASSKALGLAGGRNTGELFF.